This T cell receptor (beta chain) was recovered during a study of OX40 agonist ivuxolimab in advanced cancers. The data were produced by immunoSEQ multiplex PCR, yet TCRdb's version contains in-frame clones alone and is incomplete. The table lists about 64,000 clones, approximately 90% of them singletons. This receptor was obtained from an adult with an advanced solid tumor such as melanoma, head and neck, liver or kidney cancer. The sequencing used CD4+ or CD8+ T cells sorted from blood, collected in a trial of the OX40 agonist ivuxolimab.

In DNA, the CDR3 is TGTGCCAGCAGCCTAGCCCCACACGGGCGGTCCGATCAGCCCCAGCATTTT. This translates into CASSLAPHGRSDQPQHF. This chain joins TRBV7-3 and TRBJ1-5; D remains ambiguous. Trimming removed 5 bases from V and 5 bases from J, with 22 bases in between. CDR3 length: 17 residues. Germline V gene sequence: CDR1 SGHTA, CDR2 FQGTGA.